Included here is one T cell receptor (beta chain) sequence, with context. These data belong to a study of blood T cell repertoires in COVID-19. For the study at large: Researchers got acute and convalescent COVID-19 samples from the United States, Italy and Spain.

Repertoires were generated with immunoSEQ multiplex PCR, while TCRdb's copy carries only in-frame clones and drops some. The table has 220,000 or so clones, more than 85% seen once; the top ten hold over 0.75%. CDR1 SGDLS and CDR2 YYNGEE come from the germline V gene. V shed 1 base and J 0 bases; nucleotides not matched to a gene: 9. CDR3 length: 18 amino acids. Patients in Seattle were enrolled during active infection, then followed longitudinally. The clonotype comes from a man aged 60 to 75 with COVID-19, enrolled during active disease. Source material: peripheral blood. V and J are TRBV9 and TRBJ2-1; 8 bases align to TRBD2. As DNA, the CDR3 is TGTGCCAGCAGCGTAAGGGCTAGCGGGCATAGCTCCTACAATGAGCAGTTCTTC. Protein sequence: CASSVRASGHSSYNEQFF.